This T cell receptor (beta chain) was identified in a study of blood T cell repertoires in COVID-19. Under the authors' procedure: Counts of nucleated cells, estimated from reference gene primer amplification, were obtained. The table came from immunoSEQ multiplex PCR; TCRdb's copy has only in-frame clones and leaves some out. From that table come the V and J calls and clone size; the DNA was used to work out D and trimming. The profile shows around 60,000 clones, 74% of them singletons. The V segment lost 3 bases and the J segment 5 bases; nucleotides outside the gene matches: 13. Per germline, CDR1 KGHSH and CDR2 LQKENI. This CDR3 has 17 amino acids.

The rearrangement links TRBV18 to TRBJ1-2; 9 bases align to TRBD1. The TCR sequence derives from a woman older than 75 with acute or convalescent COVID-19. The sample taken for sequencing was peripheral blood. The CDR3 protein is CASSPISFRTGEYGYTF. The CDR3 DNA reads TGTGCCAGCTCACCCATTTCGTTCCGGACAGGGGAGTATGGCTACACCTTC.